This T cell receptor delta chain stems from a study of gamma-delta T cells after stem cell transplantation. The CDR3 contains 23 residues. Losses at the gene ends were 1 base for V and 2 bases for J; bases not matched to a gene: 26. Germline V gene sequence: CDR1 TSWWSYY, CDR2 QGS. TCRdb processed the RT-PCR reads again with the CATT caller. The sample holds roughly 2,400 delta-chain clones, over 20% seen once. There are a few counts of this clone. The gene calls are TRDV1 and TRDJ1; 9 bases are a match to TRDD2. The sequenced sample was gamma-delta T cells. This sequence was found in a human donor. It is not recorded whose cells these are; they may come from a transplant donor. In nucleotides, the CDR3 is TGTGCTCTTGGGGAACCCCTTCCTACCTACGGACGAGGGGGTCAGGAGGGGACCGATAAACTCATCTTT. Its translation: CALGEPLPTYGRGGQEGTDKLIF.